This paragraph covers one T cell receptor beta chain sequence. What it binds is not known. PCR was performed using 60 Vbeta and 13 Jbeta primers. Profiled with immunoSEQ multiplex PCR; TCRdb holds only in-frame clones, not every one. Its table lists some 130,000 clones. CDR1 is SSHAT, CDR2 FNYEAQ, per germline (reference sequence). The CDR3 sequence is 15 residues long. The ends were cut back, 5 bases at V and 5 bases at J, with 16 bases in the middle. The entry originates in a study of cytomegalovirus exposure and HLA in healthy donors. About the research overall: Caucasian-associated ancestry cluster membership applied to about 80% of nearly 400 genotyped donors.

Notes on the study in general: As a later analysis revealed, most CMV-associated TCR beta chains appeared HLA-restricted.

The rearrangement links TRBV7-7 to TRBJ2-1, with a tentative D call TRBD1 (6 bases). The source of this sequence is a woman in her thirties or forties in good health and CMV-seropositive. Sequencing was done on a sample of PBMCs. CDR3 residues: CASSPGHPTNNEQFF. CDR3 nucleotides: TGTGCCAGCAGCCCGGGACACCCTACTAACAATGAGCAGTTCTTC.